The rows below give T cell receptor beta chains drawn from one sample of a study of vaccination and CD4 T cells after COVID-19. For these TCRs, the target antigens are not known. One entry per CDR3 protein, called by TCRdb with MiXCR from the PCR reads. The sample holds 15,000 or so distinct CDR3 sequences, about 46% seen once. The sequencing sample was made of CD4+ T cells from blood, cultured in vitro. The receptors come from a human donor who had recovered from COVID-19. The CDR3 runs from the conserved cysteine through the conserved F or W. A D gene is named only where the DNA matches it firmly. Size values are once, few and many counts, or a class for expanded clones, and some rows have none.

>once|TRBD1|TRBJ2-5|TRBV6-1
TGTGCCAGCACCTTTACAGGGGAAGAGACCCAGTACTTC
CASTFTGEETQYF
>-|TRBD2|TRBJ2-1|TRBV25-1
TGTGCCAGCAGTCTAGCGGGAGCAGGGGAGCAGTTCTTC
CASSLAGAGEQFF
>-|TRBD1|TRBJ1-5|TRBV20-1
TGCAGTGCGGGGGACAGTGGTCAGCCCCAGCATTTT
CSAGDSGQPQHF
>-|-|TRBJ1-2|TRBV15
TGTGCCACCAGCAGAGTCCGGGATCACCCGCCGGGTGGCTACACCTTC
CATSRVRDHPPGGYTF
>-|-|TRBJ2-5|TRBV5-5
TGTGCCAGCAGCTTTGAGGACTTCGAGGGAGAGACCCAGTACTTC
CASSFEDFEGETQYF
>-|TRBD2|TRBJ2-3|TRBV28
TGTGCCAGCAGGGGGGCGGGAGGTGGCACAGATACGCAGTATTTT
CASRGAGGGTDTQYF
>-|-|TRBJ2-3|TRBV7-3
TGTGCCAGCAGCCCGGGCCCGGGAGTGAGCACAGATACGCAGTATTTT
CASSPGPGVSTDTQYF
>-|TRBD2|TRBJ2-3|TRBV28
TGTGCCAGCAGTCTAGCGGGGAGCACAGATACGCAGTATTTT
CASSLAGSTDTQYF
>-|-|TRBJ2-7|TRBV7-2
TGTGCCAGCAGTCCCGGTCCCGGGAGCTACTACGAGCAGTACTTC
CASSPGPGSYYEQYF
>-|-|TRBJ2-2|TRBV7-3
TGTGCCAGCAGCGCAGGGTCGAGCACCGGGGAGCTGTTTTTT
CASSAGSSTGELFF
>-|-|TRBJ1-2|TRBV15
TGTGCCACCAGCAGAGAGAGGACGGGAGCCCACACCTTC
CATSRERTGAHTF
>-|TRBD1|TRBJ1-2|TRBV19
TGTGCCAGTAGTAGCGGGACAGGGGCAAATTACTATGGCTACACCTTC
CASSSGTGANYYGYTF
>-|-|TRBJ2-1|TRBV6-4
TGTGCCAGTCCGCCTGGGACTCAGAGCTCCTACAATGAGCAGTTCTTC
CASPPGTQSSYNEQFF
>few|-|TRBJ2-3|TRBV10-3
TGTGCCATCAGAGGGGACATTGAAGATACGCAGTATTTT
CAIRGDIEDTQYF
>-|-|TRBJ1-4|TRBV25-1
TGTGCCAGCAGTGATCCCGATAATGAAAAACTGTTTTTT
CASSDPDNEKLFF
>few|TRBD1|TRBJ2-7|TRBV7-2
TGTGCCAGCAGCTTAACCGGACAGGGGGCTGAGCAGTACTTC
CASSLTGQGAEQYF
>-|-|TRBJ1-2|TRBV30
TGTGCCTGGAACAGGGAAGGCTATGGCTACACCTTC
CAWNREGYGYTF
>-|TRBD1|TRBJ1-1|TRBV19
TGTGCCAGTAGTTTATCGAGACAGGGAGTAACTGAAGCTTTCTTT
CASSLSRQGVTEAFF
>few|TRBD1|TRBJ1-3|TRBV2
TGTGCCAGCAGTGGACAGGGTAGAGCTGGAAACACCATATATTTT
CASSGQGRAGNTIYF
>-|TRBD1|TRBJ2-1|TRBV7-6
TGTGCCAGCAGCTACCCCGGGACAGGGTACTACAATGAGCAGTTCTTC
CASSYPGTGYYNEQFF
>-|-|TRBJ2-4|TRBV23-1
TGCGCCAGCAGTCAACAGGGTCTATTGGGCAAAAACATTCAGTACTTC
CASSQQGLLGKNIQYF
>-|-|TRBJ2-3|TRBV7-3
TGTGCCAGCAGCTTAACCGGAAACACAGATACGCAGTATTTT
CASSLTGNTDTQYF
>-|-|TRBJ2-7|TRBV5-6
TGTGCCAGCAGCTTGCCCCAGGGGTTAACCTACGAGCAGTACTTC
CASSLPQGLTYEQYF
>few|-|TRBJ2-2|TRBV6-1
TGTGCCTCCACGACGTTGGGTTTGGCCGGGGAGCTGTTTTTT
CASTTLGLAGELFF
>medium-sized|-|TRBJ2-7|TRBV27
TGTGCCAGCAGTCCCTACCCCTCCTACGAGCAGTACTTC
CASSPYPSYEQYF
>-|TRBD1|TRBJ1-1|TRBV18
TGTGCCAGCTCACCACTAGGTCCCGGGACAGGGAATAGGGTCTCTGAAGCTTTCTTT
CASSPLGPGTGNRVSEAFF
>few|TRBD2|TRBJ2-2|TRBV29-1
TGCAGTTCCACGGGCCCGGGAGGGAACACCGGGGAGCTGTTTTTT
CSSTGPGGNTGELFF
>few|TRBD2|TRBJ2-7|TRBV20-1
TGCAGTGCTAGAGCCCCTAGCGGGAGAGGGGGAGTGTACGAGCAGTACTTC
CSARAPSGRGGVYEQYF
>-|-|TRBJ2-1|TRBV7-3
TGTGCCAGCAGCTTAACCCGCAACAATGAGCAGTTCTTC
CASSLTRNNEQFF
>few|TRBD1|TRBJ1-2|TRBV5-4
TGTGCCAGCAGCGGGGACAGGGCGCGGGGCTACACCTTC
CASSGDRARGYTF
>few|-|TRBJ1-2|TRBV19
TGTGCCACCCGAAGCGGGGGGGGTTATGGCTACACCTTC
CATRSGGGYGYTF
>-|-|TRBJ2-7|TRBV27
TGTGCCAGCAGTTTCGGCAGGGGGGAGTACGAGCAGTACTTC
CASSFGRGEYEQYF
>-|TRBD1|TRBJ2-7|TRBV7-8
TGTGCCAGCAGCTCGACAGGGATCTCCTACGAGCAGTACTTC
CASSSTGISYEQYF
>few|-|TRBJ2-2|TRBV7-2
TGTGCCAGCAGCCATCCCTCCGGGGAGCTGTTTTTT
CASSHPSGELFF
>-|-|TRBJ1-4|TRBV5-6
TGTGCCAGCAGCAAGGACAAATCCGGGACTAATGAAAAACTGTTTTTT
CASSKDKSGTNEKLFF
>-|-|TRBJ1-1|TRBV30
TGTGCCTGGGGGGCAGGGAGGGACACTGAAGCTTTCTTT
CAWGAGRDTEAFF
>few|-|TRBJ1-5|TRBV6-1
TGTGCCAGCAGTGAAGCAGGAAGAGGGAATCTAAATCAGCCCCAGCATTTT
CASSEAGRGNLNQPQHF
>-|TRBD1|TRBJ1-1|TRBV12-3/TRBV12-4
TGTGCCAGCAGTTTTCAGGGGGCGGGTGAAGCTTTCTTT
CASSFQGAGEAFF
>-|-|TRBJ2-2|TRBV11-2
TGTGCCAGCAGCTTCCAAGGGTTCTCGGGACTCGGTCGGGCCGGGGAGCTGTTTTTT
CASSFQGFSGLGRAGELFF
>-|TRBD1|TRBJ2-7|TRBV10-3
TGTGCCACGACCCGGGACAGAGTCTACGAGCAGTACTTC
CATTRDRVYEQYF
>-|TRBD2|TRBJ2-7|TRBV12-3/TRBV12-4
TGTGCCAGCAGTTTAGGCCAGGCGGGAGGCCACTACGAGCAGTACTTC
CASSLGQAGGHYEQYF
>few|TRBD1|TRBJ2-2|TRBV7-2
TGTGCCAGCAGCCTTCGGACAGGGGTAACCGGGGAGCTGTTTTTT
CASSLRTGVTGELFF
>-|-|TRBJ1-6|TRBV10-3
TGTGCCATCAGTGAAGGTAGCTCCTATAATTCACCCCTCCACTTT
CAISEGSSYNSPLHF
>few|-|TRBJ2-2|TRBV11-2
TGTGCCAGCAGTTGGTTGGCCGGGGAGCTGTTTTTT
CASSWLAGELFF
>-|-|TRBJ1-1|TRBV10-3
TGTGCCATCACCGCCGAAGGGAATGGAAGGACTGAAGCTTTCTTT
CAITAEGNGRTEAFF
>-|-|TRBJ2-5|TRBV20-1
TGCAGTGCTAGAGGCCCAGGGGCCCCAGAGACCCAGTACTTC
CSARGPGAPETQYF
>once|-|TRBJ1-5|TRBV4-1
TGCGCCAGCAGCCAAGGTTGGGCCAGGGGACCTCAGCCCCAGCATTTT
CASSQGWARGPQPQHF
>few|-|TRBJ2-3|TRBV7-3
TGTGCCAGCAGCTTATGGGGGGGGCGTCCAGATACGCAGTATTTT
CASSLWGGRPDTQYF
>-|-|TRBJ2-2|TRBV23-1
TGCGCCAGCAGTCAAATACCGGGACCGATTCGGGCCGGGGAGCTGTTTTTT
CASSQIPGPIRAGELFF